Only a few counts were recorded for the clone carrying this T cell receptor beta chain. Its specificity is not known. After removal of 0 bases from V and 7 bases from J, the junction contained 2 bases not matched to a gene. This CDR3 is 15 amino acids long. The V gene's germline CDR1 is SGHNT and CDR2 YYREEE (reference sequence). The sample belongs to a study of cytomegalovirus exposure and HLA in healthy donors. Researchers ran the PCR with 60 Vbeta and 13 Jbeta primers. Per the original data handling: Approximately 72 million unique TCR beta chains, 10 million to 13 million of them shared, were counted by a later analysis. TCRdb's table, derived via immunoSEQ multiplex PCR, lists solely in-frame clones and lacks some. V and J calls and clone size follow that table, whereas D and trimming were derived from the DNA. The repertoire holds under 150,000 clones, 60% to 80% seen once, with less than 2% in the top ten.

Study findings and constraints: In terms of immune exposure information, only CMV serostatus was available.

The chain combines TRBV5-4 with TRBJ2-1; 12 nucleotides line up with TRBD2. The TCR was taken from a young woman in good health and CMV-seronegative. Sequenced input: PBMCs. CDR3 nucleotides: TGTGCCAGCAGCTTGGGACTAGCGGGGGTGAATGAGCAGTTCTTC. As protein: CASSLGLAGVNEQFF. The full variable domain, its missing parts supplied by reference TRBV5-4 and TRBJ2-1, is ETGVTQSPTHLIKTRGQQVTLRCSSQSGHNTVSWYQQALGQGPQFIFQYYREEENGRGNFPPRFSGLQFPNYSSELNVNALELDDSALYLCASSLGLAGVNEQFFGPGTRLTVL.